The rows below give T cell receptor beta chains drawn from one sample of a study of cytomegalovirus exposure and HLA in healthy donors. This table comes from immunoSEQ multiplex PCR, and its TCRdb copy is limited to in-frame clones, with some not included. The sample has 95,000 to 150,000 clones; about 84% are singletons. The material sequenced was PBMCs. The receptors here all came from a man aged 18 to 30 in good health and CMV-seropositive. Both conserved end residues are part of each CDR3. The D gene is left open where the match is weak. Rows may omit the clone size; those that give it use once, few, many or a size class.

d_gene,abundance,v_gene,len,j_gene,CDR3aa,CDR3nt
TRBD2,.,TRBV9,16,TRBJ2-3,CASSVSLASGGDTQYF,TGTGCCAGCAGCGTATCCTTGGCTAGCGGGGGAGATACGCAGTATTTT
TRBD2,.,TRBV5-4,15,TRBJ2-1,CASSAGASGYNEQFF,TGTGCCAGCAGCGCCGGAGCTAGCGGGTACAATGAGCAGTTCTTC
.,.,TRBV19,12,TRBJ1-2,CATKPGFLGYTF,TGTGCCACCAAACCGGGATTTTTGGGCTACACCTTC
TRBD2,.,TRBV7-8,14,TRBJ2-1,CASSPQREGSEQFF,TGTGCCAGCAGCCCACAGCGGGAGGGGAGTGAGCAGTTCTTC
.,.,TRBV19,14,TRBJ1-1,CASTPGGRGTEAFF,TGTGCCAGTACCCCGGGGGGTAGGGGGACTGAAGCTTTCTTT
.,.,TRBV2,13,TRBJ2-7,CASQQGYNYEQYF,TGTGCCTCCCAACAGGGATACAACTACGAGCAGTACTTC
.,.,TRBV5-8,14,TRBJ2-3,CASSLRGTTDTQYF,TGTGCCAGCAGCTTACGGGGTACCACAGATACGCAGTATTTT
.,.,TRBV30,14,TRBJ1-2,CAWSVLARADGYTF,TGTGCCTGGAGTGTGTTGGCCAGGGCCGATGGCTACACCTTC
.,once,TRBV30,13,TRBJ2-1,CAWRAWQNNEQFF,TGTGCCTGGAGGGCCTGGCAGAACAATGAGCAGTTCTTC
.,.,TRBV30,11,TRBJ1-1,CAWRQGSEAFF,TGTGCCTGGAGGCAGGGGTCTGAAGCTTTCTTT
TRBD1,.,TRBV7-9,16,TRBJ2-5,CASSLAQGNLQETQYF,TGTGCCAGCAGCTTAGCACAGGGGAATCTCCAAGAGACCCAGTACTTC